The 20 T cell receptor beta chains below all came from one sample that was sequenced in a study of early T cells in non-severe SARS-CoV-2 infection. TCRdb re-derived calls from the 5' RACE reads in MiXCR, one entry per CDR3 protein. The top ten hold roughly 6% of the sample, which has more than 75,000 distinct CDR3 sequences, approximately 13% seen once. The sequencing sample was made of whole blood. These receptors came from an adult who was a healthcare worker with PCR-confirmed SARS-CoV-2 infection or an uninfected control (not recorded which).

This clonotype occurred a few times. The rearrangement joins TRBV10-3 to TRBJ2-2; D ambiguous. From germline, CDR1 is ENHRY and CDR2 SYGVKD. This CDR3 is built from 11 residues. V gave up 4 bases and J gave up 6 bases, with 3 bases separating them. The CDR3 loop reads CAISGAGELFF. The CDR3 DNA reads TGTGCCATCAGTGGTGCCGGGGAGCTGTTTTTT.

This chain uses TRBV20-1 with TRBJ2-1; D call uncertain. The CDR3 runs to 12 residues. Trimming took 3 bases from V and 4 from J, leaving 7 bases between them. Germline assignment: CDR1 DFQATT and CDR2 SNEGSKA (reference sequence). CDR3 protein: CSASGRYNEQFF. The DNA of the CDR3 is TGCAGTGCTAGTGGGCGGTACAATGAGCAGTTCTTC.

The V gene is TRBV5-5, the J gene TRBJ2-5, with D possibly being TRBD2 (5 bases). CDR3 length: 13 residues. The germline V gene has CDR1 SGHKS and CDR2 YYEKEE (reference sequence). V lost 3 bases and J lost 4, with 10 bases in between. CDR3 nucleotides: TGTGCCAGCAGCTACCCGGGATCAGAGACCCAGTACTTC. Translating it yields CASSYPGSETQYF.

J is TRBJ1-1 and V is TRBV2, with D maybe TRBD1 (6 bases). The CDR3 is 14 residues long. V lost 6 bases to trimming and J lost 0 bases, with 11 bases between them. CDR1 is SNHLY and CDR2 is FYNNEI in the germline V gene. The CDR3 nucleotides are TGTGCCAGCAGGGGGACACCCATGAACACTGAAGCTTTCTTT. Residues: CASRGTPMNTEAFF.

V and J are TRBV7-8 and TRBJ2-3; D is perhaps TRBD1 (6 bases). The CDR3 covers 14 residues. Between the trimmed V and J ends, which lost 2 bases and 3 bases, there was a span of 9 bases. Germline CDR1 reads SGHVS; CDR2 reads FQNEAQ. CDR3 in DNA: TGTGCCAGCAGCTTAAGGGGGAATACAGATACGCAGTATTTT. It codes for CASSLRGNTDTQYF.

The CDR3 DNA reads as TGCGCCAGCAGCTTGGATACAGGGTCTGGGCGAGGCTACACCTTC. Protein: CASSLDTGSGRGYTF. This chain joins TRBV5-1 and TRBJ1-2; D is perhaps TRBD1 (6 bases). CDR3 size: 15 residues. Germline V gene sequence: CDR1 SGHRS, CDR2 YFSETQ. Trimming cost V 0 bases and J 8 bases, with 17 bases left between them.

The chain is built from TRBV20-1 and TRBJ1-4; D remains ambiguous. Germline V lookup: CDR1 DFQATT, CDR2 SNEGSKA (reference sequence). V lost 6 bases and J lost 5, with 16 bases in between. The CDR3 has 14 residues. The CDR3 DNA sequence: TGCAGTGCCCGACGCCCGGGTCCAAATGAAAAACTGTTTTTT. Protein sequence: CSARRPGPNEKLFF.

The chain is built from TRBV2 and TRBJ1-4, with a weak D call TRBD1 (5 bases). The germline V and J ends were trimmed by 11 bases and 3 bases, with 13 bases remaining between them. The CDR3 covers 13 residues. Germline CDR1 and CDR2: SNHLY and FYNNEI. CDR3 in amino acids: CASRGSANEKLFF. The CDR3 region has the DNA TGTGCCTCCCGGGGGAGCGCTAATGAAAAACTGTTTTTT.

In its sample, this clonotype was seen a few times. The chain employs TRBV28 and TRBJ1-6; D is uncertain. The CDR3 consists of 15 residues. Germline V lookup: CDR1 MDHEN, CDR2 SYDVKM. Trimming removed 1 base at V and 8 bases at J, with 12 bases between. CDR3 nucleotides: TGTGCCAGCAGTTTATTTGCGAGATGGGATTCACCCCTCCACTTT. Translation gives CASSLFARWDSPLHF.

About this clonotype itself: This is likely a read error, given that the CDR3 carries no conserved phenylalanine or tryptophan at its end. The V gene is TRBV20-1, the J gene TRBJ2-7, with 10 positions matching TRBD2. The CDR3 consists of 14 residues. The J segment lost 3 bases and the V segment lost 6 bases, leaving 8 bases of the junction unmatched. Germline V gene sequence: CDR1 DFQATT, CDR2 SNEGSKA (reference sequence). In nucleotides, the CDR3 is TGCAGTGCCTTAGCGGGAGGCCTATACTACGAGCAGTACATC. Encoded protein: CSALAGGLYYEQYI.

This clonotype was seen more than once but under ten times. The J gene is TRBJ2-6, the V gene TRBV20-1; D is uncertain. This CDR3 region has 14 residues. CDR1 and CDR2 (germline): DFQATT, SNEGSKA (reference sequence). V lost 1 base to trimming and J lost 1 base, with 5 bases between them. CDR3 bases: TGCAGTGCTAGAGGCGGATCTGGGGCCAACGTCCTGACTTTC. This sequence encodes CSARGGSGANVLTF.

The table lists this clonotype with a few counts. The chain recombines TRBV2 with TRBJ1-2, with 7 bases fitting TRBD1. The ends lost 3 bases at V and 2 bases at J; junction bases unmatched: 0. Germline V gives CDR1 SNHLY, CDR2 FYNNEI. The length of the CDR3 is 13 residues. CDR3 nucleotide sequence: TGTGCCAGCAGTGACAGGGGGAACTATGGCTACACCTTC. Amino acids: CASSDRGNYGYTF.

This clonotype was seen ten or more times. This chain uses TRBV7-3 with TRBJ2-2, with 9 positions matching TRBD1. V gave up 7 bases and J gave up 2 bases; unmatched junction bases: 5. Germline CDR1 and CDR2: SGHTA and FQGTGA. The CDR3 contains 15 residues. In nucleotides, the CDR3 is TGTGCCAGCACCCTTACAGGGGGCAACACCGGGGAGCTGTTTTTT. Its translation: CASTLTGGNTGELFF.

This clonotype was found many times. The gene calls are TRBV20-1 and TRBJ1-2, with D perhaps TRBD1 (5 bases). V was cut by 0 bases and J by 6 bases, with 11 bases left in between. The CDR3 covers 13 residues. Looked up from germline, CDR1 is DFQATT and CDR2 is SNEGSKA (reference sequence). CDR3 DNA: TGCAGTGCTAGAGATGACAGAGTGGATGGCTACACCTTC. Translating it yields CSARDDRVDGYTF.

This clonotype was recorded a few times. A much bigger clone sits one base away, suggesting this may be a read error. V is TRBV7-6 and J is TRBJ2-1; D unclear. Germline lookup yields CDR1 SGHVS and CDR2 FNYEAQ. The V and J ends lost 1 base and 3 bases respectively, with 4 bases between them. This CDR3 is built from 13 residues. In DNA form, the CDR3 reads TGTGCCAGCAGCTTAGATCTCTACAATGAGCAGTTCTTC. Amino acids: CASSLDLYNEQFF.

This clonotype appeared many times. V gene TRBV7-9 combines with J gene TRBJ2-7, with 11 nucleotides matching TRBD1. The CDR3 is made up of 15 amino acids. V shed 3 bases, J shed 3 bases, and the junction held 4 bases outside the gene matches. Germline assignment: CDR1 SEHNR and CDR2 FQNEAQ (reference sequence). The CDR3 loop reads CASSFPDRGRYEQYF. The CDR3 DNA follows: TGTGCCAGCAGCTTTCCGGACAGGGGGCGCTACGAGCAGTACTTC.

CDR3 bases: TGCAGCGTTTCGGCGGGCCTGATTAGCACAGATACGCAGTATTTT. Translated: CSVSAGLISTDTQYF. V gene TRBV29-1 combines with J gene TRBJ2-3, with D possibly TRBD2 on 5 matching bases. The V and J ends lost 5 bases and 0 bases respectively, with 15 bases between them. This CDR3 has 15 amino acids. The germline V gene has CDR1 SQVTM and CDR2 ANQGSEA.

The chain joins TRBV5-1 to TRBJ1-6; no firm D call. The CDR3 loop spans 14 amino acids. Trimming removed 4 bases at V and 8 bases at J, with 13 bases between. Germline loops: CDR1 SGHRS, CDR2 YFSETQ. Here the CDR3 DNA reads TGCGCCAGCAGCCGCCCCGGGAAGGATTCACCCCTCCACTTT. Protein product: CASSRPGKDSPLHF.

The V gene is TRBV30, the J gene TRBJ2-7; possibly TRBD1 for D (6 bases). The CDR3 covers 13 residues. Germline loops: CDR1 GTSNPN, CDR2 SVGIG (reference sequence). Trimming took off 1 base at V and 1 base at J, with 8 bases between the two ends. The CDR3 loop reads CAWSGQVSYEQYF. For the CDR3, the DNA is TGTGCCTGGAGTGGACAGGTTTCCTACGAGCAGTACTTC.

This clonotype has a handful of counts. The gene calls are TRBV11-1 and TRBJ2-7; D gene unclear. Per germline, CDR1 SGHAT and CDR2 FQDESV (reference sequence). This CDR3 region has 14 residues. The V and J ends lost 5 bases and 6 bases respectively, with 17 bases between them. As DNA, the CDR3 is TGTGCCAGCAGCCAGGTGGGCCCATACGGCGAGCAGTACTTC. Translated: CASSQVGPYGEQYF. The entire variable domain, with the rest obtained from reference TRBV11-1 and TRBJ2-7, is as follows: EAEVAQSPRYKITEKSQAVAFWCDPISGHATLYWYRQILGQGPELLVQFQDESVVDDSQLPKDRFSAERLKGVDSTLKIQPAELGDSAMYLCASSQVGPYGEQYFGPGTRLTVT.